A single sample is the source of the 15 T cell receptor beta chains below, sequenced in a study of T cell responses to AZD1222 COVID-19 vaccine (dated by TCRdb to the early 2020s). Libraries came from the immunoSEQ multiplex PCR assay. TCRdb re-hosts the immuneACCESS table, in-frame sequences only. Its copies lack some clones; in the studies checked, an unresolved V gene accounts for under half of them, and the cause for the rest is not known. Here the sample has about 120,000 clones; 85% to 95% occur a single time. In total, the top ten clones hold around 5.1% of the sample. The sample's time point label, in plain terms: about 28 days (+/-7) after the second vaccine dose. Sequences were derived from peripheral blood, sampled 28 days after the second AZD1222 dose. These receptors were taken from an adult who received the AZD1222 COVID-19 vaccine.

V gene TRBV2 combines with J gene TRBJ1-2; D is possibly TRBD1 (5 bases). Trimming removed 2 bases at V and 8 bases at J, with 18 bases between. The germline V gene encodes CDR1 SNHLY and CDR2 FYNNEI. The length of the CDR3 is 15 residues. CDR3 sequence: CASSELVGTVEGYTF. The CDR3 DNA reads TGTGCCAGCAGTGAACTTGTAGGGACCGTCGAGGGCTACACCTTC.

This clone was found once. The chain recombines TRBV12-3 or TRBV12-4 with TRBJ2-5, with D unresolved. V shed 5 bases and J shed 5 bases, with 12 bases lying between them. The CDR3 is 13 residues long. DNA for the CDR3: TGTGCCAGCAGTACAACGGCACGGGAGACCCAGTACTTC. Translating it yields CASSTTARETQYF.

The chain employs TRBV29-1 and TRBJ2-7; the match to TRBD2 covers 10 bases. The V and J ends lost 6 bases and 7 bases, in that order; junction bases with no gene match: 12. Germline-derived CDR1 and CDR2 are SQVTM and ANQGSEA. The CDR3 totals 14 residues. The CDR3 DNA reads TGCAGCGTCATTGGGCCGAGCGGGGGGGGAGAGCAGTACTTC. Translating gives CSVIGPSGGGEQYF.

V usage is TRBV6-2 or TRBV6-3 and J usage is TRBJ1-2; tentative D call: TRBD1 (6 bases). CDR3 length: 15 amino acids. CDR1 is MNHEY and CDR2 is SVGEGT in the germline V gene. V lost 4 bases to trimming and J lost 2 bases, with 14 bases between them. The CDR3 coding sequence is TGTGCCAGCAGTTCGTACAGGGAGGACAACTATGGCTACACCTTC. This sequence encodes CASSSYREDNYGYTF.

This clone was picked up a small number of times. V usage is TRBV7-2 and J usage is TRBJ2-7, with 8 bases matching TRBD1. V shed 6 bases and J 5 bases; nucleotides not matched to a gene: 9. Per the germline V gene, CDR1 is SGHTA and CDR2 is FQGNSA. The CDR3 is 14 residues long. The CDR3 spells CASSRGQGKHEQYF. The CDR3 nucleotides read TGTGCCAGCAGTCGAGGACAGGGTAAACACGAGCAGTACTTC.

This clone was found a few times. The CDR3 spells CASSRRTGVLGGYTF. The DNA of the CDR3 is TGTGCCAGCAGCCGTCGTACAGGGGTTTTAGGTGGCTACACCTTC. The J gene is TRBJ1-2, the V gene TRBV5-6; TRBD1 matches 7 bases. Germline lookup yields CDR1 SGHDT and CDR2 YYEEEE. CDR3 length: 15 residues. V dropped 4 bases and J dropped 7; count of bases not matched to a gene: 13.

The chain carries TRBV3-1 (or the pseudogene TRBV3-2) and TRBJ2-4; D may be TRBD2 (6 bases). Germline loops: CDR1 LGHDT, CDR2 YNNKEL (reference sequence). This CDR3 has 16 amino acids. V was trimmed by 0 bases and J by 0 bases, leaving 9 bases between them. The CDR3 sequence: CASSQELAGAKNIQYF. In nucleotides, the CDR3 is TGTGCCAGCAGCCAAGAACTAGCTGGAGCCAAAAACATTCAGTACTTC.

This clone is a singleton in its sample. J is TRBJ2-5 and V is TRBV4-1, with D hard to call. The ends were cut back, 0 bases at V and 1 base at J, with 9 bases in the middle. The CDR3 is 15 amino acids. CDR1 and CDR2 (germline): MGHRA, YSYEKL. The CDR3 nucleotides are TGCGCCAGCAGCCAAGAAGGCTATTCCCAAGAGACCCAGTACTTC. It encodes CASSQEGYSQETQYF.

The rearrangement links TRBV5-1 to TRBJ1-4; a possible D gene is TRBD1 (5 bases). Germline V gives CDR1 SGHRS, CDR2 YFSETQ. This CDR3 is 15 amino acids long. V lost 4 bases to trimming and J lost 0 bases, with 10 bases between them. The CDR3 DNA reads as TGCGCCAGCAGCCCACAGGTCGCAACTAATGAAAAACTGTTTTTT. Translation gives CASSPQVATNEKLFF. The whole variable domain, filled in from reference TRBV5-1 and TRBJ1-4, reads KAGVTQTPRYLIKTRGQQVTLSCSPISGHRSVSWYQQTPGQGLQFLFEYFSETQRNKGNFPGRFSGRQFSNSRSEMNVSTLELGDSALYLCASSPQVATNEKLFFGSGTQLSVL.

The chain links TRBV29-1 to TRBJ2-3; D is unresolved. This CDR3 has 11 residues. Germline lookup yields CDR1 SQVTM and CDR2 ANQGSEA. With 4 bases removed from V and 1 base from J, the gap between germline ends came to 3 bases. In DNA, the CDR3 is TGCAGCGTTGGGGGCACAGATACGCAGTATTTT. As protein: CSVGGTDTQYF.

The chain uses TRBV7-2 and TRBJ1-3; TRBD1 aligns across 9 bases. There are 16 residues in the CDR3. Germline loops: CDR1 SGHTA, CDR2 FQGNSA. The ends lost 1 base at V and 3 bases at J; junction bases unmatched: 4. CDR3 in DNA: TGTGCCAGCAGCTTAGAAGGGACAGGGATTGGAAACACCATATATTTT. It specifies CASSLEGTGIGNTIYF.

The V call is TRBV5-8, the J call TRBJ2-1; D may correspond to TRBD1 or TRBD2 (5 bases each). CDR1 SGHTS and CDR2 YDEGEE come from the germline V gene. The CDR3 extends over 15 amino acids. V lost 4 bases and J lost 4, with 15 bases in between. CDR3: CASSHYRDAYNEQFF. CDR3 coding DNA: TGTGCCAGCAGCCACTACCGGGACGCGTACAATGAGCAGTTCTTC.

The rearrangement uses TRBV5-1 and TRBJ1-6, with D possibly being TRBD1 (6 bases). The CDR3 runs 14 residues. Germline V gene sequence: CDR1 SGHRS, CDR2 YFSETQ. Deletions cut 4 bases from V and 8 bases from J, with 13 bases between. Here the CDR3 reads CASSPGQPDSPLHF. For the CDR3, the DNA is TGCGCCAGCAGCCCCGGACAGCCGGATTCACCCCTCCACTTT.

This clone was seen more than once but under ten times. The chain couples TRBV6-5 to TRBJ1-2; D is uncertain. CDR1 and CDR2 from the germline V gene are MNHEY and SVGAGI. The ends were cut back, 0 bases at V and 6 bases at J, with 8 bases in the middle. CDR3 length equals 13 residues. The CDR3 sequence: CASSYSPLDGYTF. In nucleotides, the CDR3 is TGTGCCAGCAGTTACTCTCCTCTTGATGGCTACACCTTC.

This chain joins TRBV9 and TRBJ1-2; perhaps TRBD1 as D (6 bases). This CDR3 region has 15 residues. Germline V lookup: CDR1 SGDLS, CDR2 YYNGEE. The V end lost 5 bases, the J end lost 2 bases, and 16 bases lay between the germline ends. The CDR3 here is CASSESGGLNYGYTF. The DNA of the CDR3 is TGTGCCAGCAGTGAAAGTGGGGGCCTAAACTATGGCTACACCTTC.